This TCR beta chain originates from a study of blood T cell repertoires in COVID-19. Some clones are missing from TCRdb's copy, which holds only in-frame ones; the method was immunoSEQ multiplex PCR. The data hold 120,000 to 150,000 clones, with around 87% observed a single time. The V end was cut by 4 bases, the J end by 5 bases, with 17 bases between. The CDR3 sequence is 15 residues long. Per the germline V gene, CDR1 is SEHNR and CDR2 is FQNEAQ (reference sequence). The sequence derives from a woman in her thirties with acute COVID-19. Source material: PBMCs or T cells enriched from blood (not recorded which). The chain couples TRBV7-9 to TRBJ2-5; a possible D gene is TRBD2 (6 bases). CDR3 sequence reads: CASSSSSLALETQYF. As DNA, the CDR3 is TGTGCCAGCAGCTCGAGTAGCCTAGCGTTGGAGACCCAGTACTTC.